This T cell receptor (beta chain) was captured in a study of cytomegalovirus exposure and HLA in healthy donors. Overall study: Drawn from HLA-typed donors, about 82 million unique TCRs were held in an early data release.

Study-wide findings and caveats: Most TCR beta V segments were productive about 90% or about 30% of the time in an earlier analysis. In a later analysis, a genetic analysis reported fewer productive-TCR N-insertions in an Asian-associated ancestry cluster than the cohort average.

The study ran its PCR with 60 Vbeta and 13 Jbeta primers. The table came from immunoSEQ multiplex PCR; TCRdb's copy has only in-frame clones and leaves some out. Found here are 150,000 or so clones, just under 80% of them singletons; the top ten hold about 1.3%. On this clone: Its matching antigen is unknown.

CDR3 length equals 14 residues. CDR1 is LNHDA and CDR2 is SQIVND in the germline V gene (reference sequence). Losses at the gene ends were 7 bases for V and 2 bases for J; bases not matched to a gene: 2. Material: PBMCs. This receptor was taken from a man aged 25-45 years in good health and CMV-seronegative. J is TRBJ2-1 and V is TRBV19; TRBD2 agrees at 10 bases. The CDR3 protein is CASKTSGTYNEQFF. The CDR3 nucleotides read TGTGCCAGTAAAACTAGCGGGACCTACAATGAGCAGTTCTTC.